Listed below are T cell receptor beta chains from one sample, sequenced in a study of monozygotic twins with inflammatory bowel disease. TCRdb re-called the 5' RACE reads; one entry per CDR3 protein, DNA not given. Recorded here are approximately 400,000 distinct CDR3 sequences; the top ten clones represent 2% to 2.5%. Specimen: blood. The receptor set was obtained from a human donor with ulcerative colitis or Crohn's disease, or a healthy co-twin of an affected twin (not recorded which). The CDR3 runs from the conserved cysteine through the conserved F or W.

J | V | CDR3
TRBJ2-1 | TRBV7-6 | CASSKHRDGDNEQFF
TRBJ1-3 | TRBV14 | CASSQDIVAAGNTIYF
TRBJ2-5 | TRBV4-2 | CASSQATGVQETQYF
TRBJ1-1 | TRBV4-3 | CASSQGLGFGTEAFF
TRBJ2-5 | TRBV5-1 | CASSAGGWYQETQYF
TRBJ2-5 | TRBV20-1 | CSAQLQAPKTQYF
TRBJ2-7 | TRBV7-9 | CASSPGTSGRGSDEQYF
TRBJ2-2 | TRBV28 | CASRWGTGELFF
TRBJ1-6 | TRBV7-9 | CASSLAQGGSSPLHF
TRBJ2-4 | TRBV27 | CASSSLAKNIQYF
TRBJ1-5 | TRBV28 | CASPRTGVRNQPQHF
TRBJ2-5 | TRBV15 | CATSRGPQGKETQYF
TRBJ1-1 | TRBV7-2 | CASSLVTGTEAFF
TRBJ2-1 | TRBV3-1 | CASRQGTERNEQFF
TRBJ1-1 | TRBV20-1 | CSAGRALAQGLRTEAFF
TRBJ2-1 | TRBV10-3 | CAIRRLAGGMDEQFF
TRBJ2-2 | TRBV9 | CASSPRAGGKNTGELFF